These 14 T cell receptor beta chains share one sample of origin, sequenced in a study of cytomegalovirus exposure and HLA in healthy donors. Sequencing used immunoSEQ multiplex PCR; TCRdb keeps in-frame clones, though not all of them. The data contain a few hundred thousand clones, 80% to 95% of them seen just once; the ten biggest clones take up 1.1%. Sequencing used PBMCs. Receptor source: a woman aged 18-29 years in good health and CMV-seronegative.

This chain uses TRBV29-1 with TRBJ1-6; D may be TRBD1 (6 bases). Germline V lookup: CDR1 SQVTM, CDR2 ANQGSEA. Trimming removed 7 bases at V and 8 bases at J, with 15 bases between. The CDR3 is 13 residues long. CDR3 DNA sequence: TGCAGCGCCACGGACAGTTTGGATTCACCCCTCCACTTT. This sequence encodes CSATDSLDSPLHF. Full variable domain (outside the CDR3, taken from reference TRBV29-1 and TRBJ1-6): SAVISQKPSRDICQRGTSLTIQCQVDSQVTMMFWYRQQPGQSLTLIATANQGSEATYESGFVIDKFPISRPNLTFSTLTVSNMSPEDSSIYLCSATDSLDSPLHFGNGTRLTVT.

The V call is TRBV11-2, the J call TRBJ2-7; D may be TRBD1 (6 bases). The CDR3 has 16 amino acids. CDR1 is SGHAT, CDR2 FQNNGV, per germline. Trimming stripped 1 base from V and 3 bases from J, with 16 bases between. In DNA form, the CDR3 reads TGTGCCAGCAGCTTAGGCAGGGGTGGGCAATTCTACGAGCAGTACTTC. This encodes CASSLGRGGQFYEQYF. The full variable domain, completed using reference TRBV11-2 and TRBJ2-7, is EAGVAQSPRYKIIEKRQSVAFWCNPISGHATLYWYQQILGQGPKLLIQFQNNGVVDDSQLPKDRFSAERLKGVDSTLKIQPAKLEDSAVYLCASSLGRGGQFYEQYFGPGTRLTVT.

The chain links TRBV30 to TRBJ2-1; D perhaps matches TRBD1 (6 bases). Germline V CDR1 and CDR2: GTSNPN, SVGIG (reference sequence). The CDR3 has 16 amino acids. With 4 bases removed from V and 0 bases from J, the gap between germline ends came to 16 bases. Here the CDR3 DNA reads TGTGCCTGGAAGGGGGAATGGGATAGCTCCTACAATGAGCAGTTCTTC. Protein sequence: CAWKGEWDSSYNEQFF. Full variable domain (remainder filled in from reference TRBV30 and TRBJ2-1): SQTIHQWPATLVQPVGSPLSLECTVEGTSNPNLYWYRQAAGRGLQLLFYSVGIGQISSEVPQNLSASRPQDRQFILSSKKLLLSDSGFYLCAWKGEWDSSYNEQFFGPGTRLTVL.

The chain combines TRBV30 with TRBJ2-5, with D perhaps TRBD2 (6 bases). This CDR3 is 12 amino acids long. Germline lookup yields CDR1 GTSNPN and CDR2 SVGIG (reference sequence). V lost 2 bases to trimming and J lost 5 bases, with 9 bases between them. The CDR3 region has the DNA TGTGCCTGGAGTCCAGGAGGGGAGACCCAGTACTTC. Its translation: CAWSPGGETQYF.

CDR3 residues: CASTETRTGQPQHF. The CDR3 coding sequence is TGTGCCAGCACCGAAACCCGAACAGGGCAGCCCCAGCATTTT. V and J are TRBV6-1 and TRBJ1-5; TRBD1 is a possible D gene (6 bases). The length of the CDR3 is 14 residues. Looked up from germline, CDR1 is MNHNS and CDR2 is SASEGT. V was pared by 7 bases and J by 7 bases, with 17 bases between.

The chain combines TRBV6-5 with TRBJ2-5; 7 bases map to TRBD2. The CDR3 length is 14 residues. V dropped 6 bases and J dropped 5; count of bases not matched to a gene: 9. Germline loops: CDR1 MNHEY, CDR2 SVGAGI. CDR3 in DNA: TGTGCCAGCAGCAAAGGACTAGTTGGGGAGACCCAGTACTTC. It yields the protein CASSKGLVGETQYF.

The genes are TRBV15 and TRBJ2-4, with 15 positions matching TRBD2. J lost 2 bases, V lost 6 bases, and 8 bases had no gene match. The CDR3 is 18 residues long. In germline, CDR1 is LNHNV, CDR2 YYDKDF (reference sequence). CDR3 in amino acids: CATSARGTSGRTKNIQYF. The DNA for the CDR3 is TGTGCCACCAGTGCAAGAGGGACTAGCGGGAGGACCAAAAACATTCAGTACTTC. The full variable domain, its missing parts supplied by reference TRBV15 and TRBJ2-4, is DAMVIQNPRYQVTQFGKPVTLSCSQTLNHNVMYWYQQKSSQAPKLLFHYYDKDFNNEADTPDNFQSRRPNTSFCFLDIRSPGLGDTAMYLCATSARGTSGRTKNIQYFGAGTRLSVL.

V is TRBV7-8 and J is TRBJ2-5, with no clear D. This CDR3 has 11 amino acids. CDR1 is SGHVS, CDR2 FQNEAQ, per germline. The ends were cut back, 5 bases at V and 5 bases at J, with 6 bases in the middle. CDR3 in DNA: TGTGCCAGCAGCCGTATGGAGACCCAGTACTTC. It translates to CASSRMETQYF.

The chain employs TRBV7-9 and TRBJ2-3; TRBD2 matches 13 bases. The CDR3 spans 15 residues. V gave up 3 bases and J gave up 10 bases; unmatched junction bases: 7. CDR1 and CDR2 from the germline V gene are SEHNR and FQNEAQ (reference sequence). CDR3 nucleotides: TGTGCCAGCAGCTTTCGACTAGCGGGAGGAAGTCCGCAGTATTTT. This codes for CASSFRLAGGSPQYF.

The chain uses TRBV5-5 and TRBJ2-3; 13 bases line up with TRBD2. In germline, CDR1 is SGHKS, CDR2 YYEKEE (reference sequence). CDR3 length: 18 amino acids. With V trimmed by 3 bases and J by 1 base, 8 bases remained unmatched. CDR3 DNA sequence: TGTGCCAGCAGCTCCGGACTAGCGGGAGATAGGGGCACAGATACGCAGTATTTT. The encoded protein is CASSSGLAGDRGTDTQYF.

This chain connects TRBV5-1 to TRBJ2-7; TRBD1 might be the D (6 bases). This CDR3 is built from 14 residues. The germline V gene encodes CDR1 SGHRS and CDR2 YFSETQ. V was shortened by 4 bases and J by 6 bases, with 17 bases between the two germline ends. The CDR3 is CASSPRQDRSEQYF. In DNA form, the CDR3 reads TGCGCCAGCAGCCCCAGACAGGACAGAAGCGAGCAGTACTTC.

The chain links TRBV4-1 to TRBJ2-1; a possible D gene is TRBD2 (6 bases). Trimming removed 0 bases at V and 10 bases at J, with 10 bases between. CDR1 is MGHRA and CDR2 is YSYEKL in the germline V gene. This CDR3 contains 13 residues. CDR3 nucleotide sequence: TGCGCCAGCAGCCAAGATCCGGCGGGGGAGCAGTTCTTC. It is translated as CASSQDPAGEQFF.

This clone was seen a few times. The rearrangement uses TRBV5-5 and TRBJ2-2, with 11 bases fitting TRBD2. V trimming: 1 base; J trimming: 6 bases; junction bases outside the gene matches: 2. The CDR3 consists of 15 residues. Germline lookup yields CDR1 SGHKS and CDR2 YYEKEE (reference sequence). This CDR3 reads CASSLTSGSSGELFF. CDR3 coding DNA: TGTGCCAGCAGCTTGACTAGCGGGAGTTCCGGGGAGCTGTTTTTT.

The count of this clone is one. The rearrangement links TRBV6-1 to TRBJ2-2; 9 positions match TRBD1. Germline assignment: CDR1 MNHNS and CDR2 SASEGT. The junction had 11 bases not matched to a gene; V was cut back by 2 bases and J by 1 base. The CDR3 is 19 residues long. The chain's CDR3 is CASSEMTGGNRRNTGELFF. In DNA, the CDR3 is TGTGCCAGCAGTGAAATGACAGGGGGTAATCGAAGGAACACCGGGGAGCTGTTTTTT.